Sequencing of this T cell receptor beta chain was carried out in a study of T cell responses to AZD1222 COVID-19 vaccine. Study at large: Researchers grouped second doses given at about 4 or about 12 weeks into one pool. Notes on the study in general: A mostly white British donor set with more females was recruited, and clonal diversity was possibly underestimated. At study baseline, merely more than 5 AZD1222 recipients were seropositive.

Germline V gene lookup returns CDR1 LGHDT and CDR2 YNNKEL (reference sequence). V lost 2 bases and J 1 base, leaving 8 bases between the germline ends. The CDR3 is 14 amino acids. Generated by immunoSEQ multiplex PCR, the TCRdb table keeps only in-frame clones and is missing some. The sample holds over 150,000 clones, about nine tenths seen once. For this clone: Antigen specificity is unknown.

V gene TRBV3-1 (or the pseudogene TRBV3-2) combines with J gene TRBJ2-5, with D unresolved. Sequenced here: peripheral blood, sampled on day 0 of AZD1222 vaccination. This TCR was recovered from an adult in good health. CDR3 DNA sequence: TGTGCCAGCAGCCAACGACTCCCCCAAGAGACCCAGTACTTC. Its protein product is CASSQRLPQETQYF.